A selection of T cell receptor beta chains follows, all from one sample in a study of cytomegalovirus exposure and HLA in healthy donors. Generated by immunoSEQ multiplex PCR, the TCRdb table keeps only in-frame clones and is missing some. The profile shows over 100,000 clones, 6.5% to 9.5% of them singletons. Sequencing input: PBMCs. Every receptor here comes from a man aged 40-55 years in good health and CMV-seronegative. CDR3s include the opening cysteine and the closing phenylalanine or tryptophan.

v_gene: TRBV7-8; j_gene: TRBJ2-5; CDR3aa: CASSFRGAGETQYF
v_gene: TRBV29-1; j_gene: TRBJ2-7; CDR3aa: CSVDLGQGSYEQYF
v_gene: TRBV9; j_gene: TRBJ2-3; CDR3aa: CASSVYGGGAIDTQYF
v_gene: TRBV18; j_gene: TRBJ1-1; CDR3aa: CASSPLLGAGTEAFF
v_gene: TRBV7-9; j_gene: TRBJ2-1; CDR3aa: CASSLALTSGYNEQFF
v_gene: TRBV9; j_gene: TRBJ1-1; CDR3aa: CASSPQGRPEAFF
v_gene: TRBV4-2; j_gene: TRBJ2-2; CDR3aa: CASSPELTGELFF
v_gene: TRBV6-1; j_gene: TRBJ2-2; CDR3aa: CASSESDRGYTGELFF
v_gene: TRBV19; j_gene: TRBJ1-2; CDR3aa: CASSIGTGGDGYTF
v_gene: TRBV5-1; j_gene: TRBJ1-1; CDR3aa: CASSLDSMNTEAFF
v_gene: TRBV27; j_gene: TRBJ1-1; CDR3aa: CASSRGAEAFF
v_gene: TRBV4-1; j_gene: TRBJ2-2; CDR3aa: CASSQEGQGGGPGELFF
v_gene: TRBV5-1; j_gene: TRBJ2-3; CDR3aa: CASSLDYTDTQYF
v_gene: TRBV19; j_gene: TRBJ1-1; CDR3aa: CASGLAGGTEAFF
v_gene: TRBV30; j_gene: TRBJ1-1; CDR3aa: CAWSAGLEAFF
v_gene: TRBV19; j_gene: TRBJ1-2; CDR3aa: CASIPFTGGNYGYTF
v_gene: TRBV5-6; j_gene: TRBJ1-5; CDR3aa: CASSLQGAYGNQPQHF
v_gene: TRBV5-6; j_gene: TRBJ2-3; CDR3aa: CASRLAADTQYF
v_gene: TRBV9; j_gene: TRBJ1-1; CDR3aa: CASRGQGSMNTEAFF
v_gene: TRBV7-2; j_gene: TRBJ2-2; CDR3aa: CASSPGLSSGELFF
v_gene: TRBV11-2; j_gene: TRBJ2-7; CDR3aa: CASSPLKRQGRYEQYF
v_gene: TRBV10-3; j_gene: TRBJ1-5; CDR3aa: CTISTGLTDQPQHF
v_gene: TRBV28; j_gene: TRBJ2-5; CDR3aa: CASSFGSGGVQETQYF
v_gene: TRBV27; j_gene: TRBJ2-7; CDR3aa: CASSLSARAGYEQYF
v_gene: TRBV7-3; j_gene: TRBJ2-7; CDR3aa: CARVAARQDDSYEQYF
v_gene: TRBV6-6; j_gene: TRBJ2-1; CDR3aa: CASRRDRDEQFF
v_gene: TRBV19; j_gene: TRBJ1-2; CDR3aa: CASRDSTNGYTF
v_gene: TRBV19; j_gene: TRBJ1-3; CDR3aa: CASSRDQGAGNTIYF
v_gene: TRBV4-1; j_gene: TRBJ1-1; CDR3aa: CASSQDVTPNTEAFF